This T cell receptor beta chain appears in the sequencing data of a study of cytomegalovirus exposure and HLA in healthy donors. Study outcomes and limitations: The likely origin of a cluster of highly shared sequence variants was a sequencing artifact. Upon later analysis, TCR association rates were observed to vary by HLA locus, being highest for DRB1 and lowest for HLA-C. In vitro testing confirmed three CMV-associated chains as specific for CMV antigens.

This clone was seen more than once but under ten times. Its specificity is not known. Likely unrecorded immune exposures existed in these nominally healthy donors. The PCR contained 60 Vbeta and 13 Jbeta primers. The data were produced by immunoSEQ multiplex PCR, yet TCRdb's version contains in-frame clones alone and is incomplete. The table shows roughly 100,000 clones, with about four fifths occurring only once. The sequence was collected from a middle-aged woman in good health and CMV-seronegative. The sample taken for sequencing was PBMCs.

The CDR3 nucleotides are TGCGCCAGCAGCTCAGGACAGCAAGAAAAACTGTTTTTT. Translating it yields CASSSGQQEKLFF. This sequence joins TRBV5-1 and TRBJ1-4; D perhaps matches TRBD1 (6 bases). V shed 3 bases and J shed 8 bases, with 11 bases lying between them. Germline V gives CDR1 SGHRS, CDR2 YFSETQ. The CDR3 extends over 13 amino acids.